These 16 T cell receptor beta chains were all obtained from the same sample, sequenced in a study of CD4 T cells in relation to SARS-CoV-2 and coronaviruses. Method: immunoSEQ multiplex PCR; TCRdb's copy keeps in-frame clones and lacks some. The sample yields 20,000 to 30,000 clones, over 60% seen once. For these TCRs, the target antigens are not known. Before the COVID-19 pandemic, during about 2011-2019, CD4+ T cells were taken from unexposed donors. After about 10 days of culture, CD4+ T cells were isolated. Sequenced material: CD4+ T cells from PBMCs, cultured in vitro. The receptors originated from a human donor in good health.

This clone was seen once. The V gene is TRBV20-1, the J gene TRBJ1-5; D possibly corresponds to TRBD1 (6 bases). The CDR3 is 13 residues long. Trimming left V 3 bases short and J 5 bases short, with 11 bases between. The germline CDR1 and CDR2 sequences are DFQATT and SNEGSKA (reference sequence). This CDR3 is CSASAGEHQPQHF. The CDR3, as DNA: TGCAGTGCTAGTGCAGGGGAGCATCAGCCCCAGCATTTT.

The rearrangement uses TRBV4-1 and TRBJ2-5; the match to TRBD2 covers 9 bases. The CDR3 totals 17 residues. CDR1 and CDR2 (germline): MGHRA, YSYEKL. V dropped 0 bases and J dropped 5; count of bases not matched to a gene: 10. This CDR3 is CASSQEGLASFGETQYF. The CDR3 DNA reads TGCGCCAGCAGCCAAGAGGGACTAGCCAGTTTCGGGGAGACCCAGTACTTC.

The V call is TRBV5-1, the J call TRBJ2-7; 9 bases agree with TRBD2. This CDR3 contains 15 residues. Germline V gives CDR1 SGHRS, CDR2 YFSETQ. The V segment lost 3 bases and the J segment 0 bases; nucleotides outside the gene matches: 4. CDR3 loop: CASSSASGNSYEQYF. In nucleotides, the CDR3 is TGCGCCAGCAGCTCCGCTAGCGGGAACTCCTACGAGCAGTACTTC. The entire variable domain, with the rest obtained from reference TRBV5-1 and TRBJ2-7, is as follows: KAGVTQTPRYLIKTRGQQVTLSCSPISGHRSVSWYQQTPGQGLQFLFEYFSETQRNKGNFPGRFSGRQFSNSRSEMNVSTLELGDSALYLCASSSASGNSYEQYFGPGTRLTVT.

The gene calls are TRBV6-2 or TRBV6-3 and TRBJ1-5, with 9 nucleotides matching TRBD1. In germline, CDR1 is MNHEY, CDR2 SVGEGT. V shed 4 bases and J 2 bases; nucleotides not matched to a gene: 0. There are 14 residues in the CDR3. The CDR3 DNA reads TGTGCCAGCAGTTGGACAGGGGGCAATCAGCCCCAGCATTTT. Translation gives CASSWTGGNQPQHF.

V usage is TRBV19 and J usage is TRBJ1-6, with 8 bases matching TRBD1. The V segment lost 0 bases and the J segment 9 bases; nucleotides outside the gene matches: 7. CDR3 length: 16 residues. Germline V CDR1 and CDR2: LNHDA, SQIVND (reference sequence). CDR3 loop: CASSIDRGQGASPLHF. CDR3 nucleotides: TGTGCCAGTAGTATAGACCGAGGACAGGGAGCTTCACCCCTCCACTTT. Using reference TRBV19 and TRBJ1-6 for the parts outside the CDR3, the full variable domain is DGGITQSPKYLFRKEGQNVTLSCEQNLNHDAMYWYRQDPGQGLRLIYYSQIVNDFQKGDIAEGYSVSREKKESFPLTVTSAQKNPTAFYLCASSIDRGQGASPLHFGNGTRLTVT.

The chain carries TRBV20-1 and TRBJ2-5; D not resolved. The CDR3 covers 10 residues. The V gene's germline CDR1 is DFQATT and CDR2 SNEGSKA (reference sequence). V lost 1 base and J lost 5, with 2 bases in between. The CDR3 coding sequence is TGCAGTGCTAGAGGGGAGACCCAGTACTTC. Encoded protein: CSARGETQYF.

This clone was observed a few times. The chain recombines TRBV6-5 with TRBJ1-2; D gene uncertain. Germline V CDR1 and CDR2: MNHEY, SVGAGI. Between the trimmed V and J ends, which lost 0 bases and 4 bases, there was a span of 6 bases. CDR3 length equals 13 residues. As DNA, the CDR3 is TGTGCCAGCAGTTACTCAGAATTCTATGGCTACACCTTC. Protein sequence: CASSYSEFYGYTF.

The CDR3 nucleotides read TGTGCCAGCAGCTTAGCGTCGGGCGGGAGGCCGAACAATGAGCAGTTCTTC. Translated, it gives CASSLASGGRPNNEQFF. The V gene is TRBV7-6, the J gene TRBJ2-1; TRBD2 agrees at 8 bases. The CDR3 spans 17 residues. V gave up 0 bases and J gave up 5 bases; unmatched junction bases: 9. The V gene's germline CDR1 is SGHVS and CDR2 FNYEAQ.

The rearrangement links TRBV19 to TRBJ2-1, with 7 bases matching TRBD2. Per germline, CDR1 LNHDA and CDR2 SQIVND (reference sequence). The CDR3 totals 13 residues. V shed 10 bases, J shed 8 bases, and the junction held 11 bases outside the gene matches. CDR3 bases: TGTGCCACCCTAGGGGCGGGAGATGATGAGCAGTTCTTC. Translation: CATLGAGDDEQFF.

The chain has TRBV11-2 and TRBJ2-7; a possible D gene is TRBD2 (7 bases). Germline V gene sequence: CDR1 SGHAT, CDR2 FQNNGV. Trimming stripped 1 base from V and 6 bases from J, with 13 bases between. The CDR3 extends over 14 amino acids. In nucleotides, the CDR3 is TGTGCCAGCAGCTTAGGGCGGGGGCAAGGCGAGCAGTACTTC. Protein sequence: CASSLGRGQGEQYF.

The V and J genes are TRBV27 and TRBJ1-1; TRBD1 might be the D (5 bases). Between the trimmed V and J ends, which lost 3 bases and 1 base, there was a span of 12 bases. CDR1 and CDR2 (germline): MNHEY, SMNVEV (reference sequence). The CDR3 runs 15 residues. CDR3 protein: CASSFWGTSNTEAFF. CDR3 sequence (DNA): TGTGCCAGCAGTTTTTGGGGCACATCGAACACTGAAGCTTTCTTT.

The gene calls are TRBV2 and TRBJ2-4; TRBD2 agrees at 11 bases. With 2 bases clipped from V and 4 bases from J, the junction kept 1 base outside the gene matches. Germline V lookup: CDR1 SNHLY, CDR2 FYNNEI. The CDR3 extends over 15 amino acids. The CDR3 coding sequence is TGTGCCAGCAGTGAACCTAGCGGGAGGAAAAACATTCAGTACTTC. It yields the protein CASSEPSGRKNIQYF.

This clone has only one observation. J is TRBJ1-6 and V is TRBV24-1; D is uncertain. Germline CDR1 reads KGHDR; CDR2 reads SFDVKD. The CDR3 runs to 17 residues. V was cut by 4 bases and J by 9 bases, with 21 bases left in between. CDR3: CATSELGGKGPCSPLHF. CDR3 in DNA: TGTGCCACCAGTGAGCTGGGTGGAAAAGGGCCTTGTTCACCCCTCCACTTT.

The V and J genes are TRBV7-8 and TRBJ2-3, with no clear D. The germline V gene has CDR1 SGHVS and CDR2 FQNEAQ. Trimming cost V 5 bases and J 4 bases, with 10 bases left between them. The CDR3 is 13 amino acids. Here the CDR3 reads CASSPLRADTQYF. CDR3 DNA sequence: TGTGCCAGCAGCCCCCTTAGAGCAGATACGCAGTATTTT.

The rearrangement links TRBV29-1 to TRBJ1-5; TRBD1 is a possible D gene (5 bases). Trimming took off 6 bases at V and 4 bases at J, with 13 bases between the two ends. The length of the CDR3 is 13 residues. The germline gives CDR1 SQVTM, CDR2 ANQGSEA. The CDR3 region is CSVAPGVNQPQHF. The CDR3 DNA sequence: TGCAGCGTAGCCCCGGGGGTAAATCAGCCCCAGCATTTT.

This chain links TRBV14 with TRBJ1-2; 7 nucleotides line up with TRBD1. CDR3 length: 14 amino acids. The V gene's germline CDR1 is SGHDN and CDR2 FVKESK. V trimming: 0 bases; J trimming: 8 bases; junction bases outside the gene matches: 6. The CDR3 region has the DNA TGTGCCAGCAGCCAAGAGTTGACAGGGCACGGCTACACCTTC. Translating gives CASSQELTGHGYTF.